Listed below are T cell receptor beta chains from one sample, sequenced in a study of T cells expressing NK-cell markers. TCRdb reprocessed the 5' RACE reads and stores each CDR3 protein as one record, lacking DNA. The sample data list about 550,000 distinct CDR3 sequences. The source material was blood T cells: a sorted CD56 or NKG2C T cell subset, CD4+ or CD8+ T cells, or bulk PBMC T cells (not recorded which). Receptors originate from a man between 18 and 35 years old in good health. Both conserved end residues are part of each CDR3.

v_call,j_call,cdr3_aa
TRBV11-2,TRBJ2-2,CASSLAGEATGELFF
TRBV3-1,TRBJ2-5,CASSLRTGGSETQYF
TRBV29-1,TRBJ2-3,CSVDVASGNIPDTQYF
TRBV7-9,TRBJ1-3,CASSLAQGAGNTIYF
TRBV2,TRBJ2-1,CASREGGPQFF
TRBV5-1,TRBJ2-1,CASSFTSGRYSSYNEQFF
TRBV28,TRBJ2-2,CASTPGQASQTGELFF
TRBV5-1,TRBJ2-2,CASSLVRRTNTGELFF
TRBV20-1,TRBJ2-7,CSARLGLAGSYEQYF
TRBV20-1,TRBJ2-1,CSARIRTSEGNEQFF
TRBV20-1,TRBJ2-5,CSARDLRASGIETQYF
TRBV24-1,TRBJ2-5,CATSEAGTTQETQYF
TRBV7-2,TRBJ2-7,CASSFPEAAVYEQYF
TRBV29-1,TRBJ1-1,CSVLGRRYEAFF
TRBV12-3/TRBV12-4,TRBJ2-2,CASSLQRGETGELFF